The 17 T cell receptor beta chains in this list originate from one sample, sequenced in a study of T-cell memory formation after mild COVID-19. TCRdb itself ran the 5' RACE reads through MiXCR, one entry per CDR3 protein. The sample lists some 130,000 distinct CDR3 sequences; about 6% were seen once. Sequenced input: PBMCs or a T cell subset sorted from them (not recorded which). These receptors originate from an adult woman who had mild COVID-19 (a few samples of this study predate the infection). Cell type and time point are not known.

The V gene is TRBV20-1, the J gene TRBJ2-2; either TRBD1 or TRBD2 may supply D (6 bases each). CDR3 length: 14 amino acids. CDR1 is DFQATT and CDR2 is SNEGSKA in the germline V gene (reference sequence). V lost 6 bases and J lost 7, with 18 bases in between. In DNA form, the CDR3 reads TGCAGTGCCTCCCCTGGGGGGCGGCACGGGGAGCTGTTTTTT. It specifies CSASPGGRHGELFF.

This clonotype has a handful of counts. This chain links TRBV24-1 with TRBJ2-1; 7 positions agree with TRBD1. The V gene's germline CDR1 is KGHDR and CDR2 SFDVKD. CDR3 length: 15 residues. V lost 6 bases, J lost 8 bases, and 12 bases stayed unmatched. CDR3 bases: TGTGCCACCAGTTCCACCGGGACAGTAAAGGATGAGCAGTTCTTC. It specifies CATSSTGTVKDEQFF.

This clonotype came up a few times. The rearrangement links TRBV7-9 to TRBJ2-7; D unclear. CDR3 size: 11 residues. Trimming stripped 1 base from V and 6 bases from J, with 4 bases between. Germline CDR1 SEHNR, CDR2 FQNEAQ (reference sequence). CDR3 region: CASSLGTEQYF. DNA of the CDR3: TGTGCCAGCAGCTTAGGGACCGAGCAGTACTTC.

Comments on this clonotype: A read error is possible here, since a much larger clone lies one base away. The genes are TRBV2 and TRBJ2-7; no clear D gene. Per the germline V gene, CDR1 is SNHLY and CDR2 is FYNNEI. The ends were cut back, 3 bases at V and 3 bases at J, with 6 bases in the middle. The CDR3 length is 12 residues. The CDR3 is CASSDGYYEQYF. CDR3 DNA: TGTGCCAGCAGTGATGGGTACTACGAGCAGTACTTC.

This clonotype occurred a few times. The J gene is TRBJ2-7, the V gene TRBV7-3; D is unclear. In germline, CDR1 is SGHTA, CDR2 FQGTGA. Between the trimmed V and J ends, which lost 5 bases and 3 bases, there was a span of 11 bases. The CDR3 loop spans 13 amino acids. CDR3 bases: TGTGCCAGCAGCCCATCTATCGGCTACGAGCAGTACTTC. Translating gives CASSPSIGYEQYF.

This clonotype was recorded at least ten times. The chain is built from TRBV11-2 and TRBJ2-2; D possibly corresponds to TRBD1 (6 bases). Germline CDR1 and CDR2: SGHAT and FQNNGV. Trimming stripped 3 bases from V and 0 bases from J, with 8 bases between. This CDR3 spans 15 amino acids. The CDR3 loop is CASSFRTANTGELFF. CDR3 sequence (DNA): TGTGCCAGCAGCTTTCGGACAGCGAACACCGGGGAGCTGTTTTTT.

The V and J genes are TRBV12-3 or TRBV12-4 and TRBJ2-7; 8 bases fit TRBD2. Losses at the gene ends were 5 bases for V and 4 bases for J; bases not matched to a gene: 4. The CDR3 contains 13 residues. CDR3 sequence (DNA): TGTGCCAGCAGTCGTCGGGAGGGGTACGAGCAGTACTTC. It translates to CASSRREGYEQYF.

This clonotype was seen a handful of times. The CDR3 reads CSARPSEQAIYGYTF. As DNA, the CDR3 is TGCAGTGCTAGACCGTCGGAACAGGCCATCTATGGCTACACCTTC. V and J are TRBV20-1 and TRBJ1-2; TRBD1 is a possible D gene (5 bases). V was shortened by 2 bases and J by 4 bases, with 17 bases between the two germline ends. The CDR3 has 15 residues. Germline V gene data show CDR1 as DFQATT and CDR2 as SNEGSKA (reference sequence).

This clonotype was detected a few times. CDR3 in DNA: TGTGCCAGCAGCTTAGAGACTCATCAGCCCCAGCATTTT. Protein sequence: CASSLETHQPQHF. The rearrangement uses TRBV7-8 and TRBJ1-5; D ambiguous. This CDR3 is 13 amino acids long. V dropped 1 base and J dropped 5 bases, with 6 bases sitting between them. Per germline, CDR1 SGHVS and CDR2 FQNEAQ.

This clonotype was observed at least ten times. This chain connects TRBV7-2 to TRBJ2-1; tentatively, D is TRBD1 or TRBD2 (5 bases each). The CDR3 extends over 15 amino acids. From germline, CDR1 is SGHTA and CDR2 FQGNSA. V lost 3 bases, J lost 0 bases, and 9 bases lay in between. CDR3 loop: CASSLWGSSYNEQFF. In DNA, the CDR3 is TGTGCCAGCAGCTTGTGGGGGAGCTCCTACAATGAGCAGTTCTTC. The variable domain in full, with the rest retrieved from reference TRBV7-2 and TRBJ2-1, is GAGVSQSPSNKVTEKGKDVELRCDPISGHTALYWYRQSLGQGLEFLIYFQGNSAPDKSGLPSDRFSAERTGGSVSTLTIQRTQQEDSAVYLCASSLWGSSYNEQFFGPGTRLTVL.

This sequence joins TRBV7-8 and TRBJ2-7; 10 positions match TRBD1. The CDR3 has 15 residues. Unmatched junction bases numbered 4, after V lost 5 bases and J lost 0 bases. Germline loops: CDR1 SGHVS, CDR2 FQNEAQ. CDR3 residues: CASSNRDRGSYEQYF. In DNA form, the CDR3 reads TGTGCCAGCAGCAACCGGGACAGGGGCTCCTACGAGCAGTACTTC. Full variable domain (remainder filled in from reference TRBV7-8 and TRBJ2-7): GAGVSQSPRYKVAKRGQDVALRCDPISGHVSLFWYQQALGQGPEFLTYFQNEAQLDKSGLPSDRFFAERPEGSVSTLKIQRTQQEDSAVYLCASSNRDRGSYEQYFGPGTRLTVT.

V usage is TRBV7-9 and J usage is TRBJ2-1, with 9 bases that match TRBD1. Germline CDR1 SEHNR, CDR2 FQNEAQ (reference sequence). This CDR3 region has 15 residues. After removal of 4 bases from V and 5 bases from J, the junction contained 6 bases not matched to a gene. CDR3 in amino acids: CASSSGTGPHNEQFF. The CDR3 DNA reads TGTGCCAGCAGCTCTGGGACAGGGCCCCACAATGAGCAGTTCTTC.

The chain recombines TRBV21-1 with TRBJ2-5; the table assigns TRBD2, which was not confirmed against the DNA. TRBV21-1 is recorded as a pseudogene. This CDR3 region has 20 residues. The CDR3 DNA sequence: TGTGCCAACATTGAAGAAAGGCCGGGACTAGCGGGAGACCCCAAAGAGACCCAGTACTTC. Encoded protein: CANIEERPGLAGDPKETQYF.

The chain uses TRBV12-3 or TRBV12-4 and TRBJ2-2; D is unresolved. There are 16 residues in the CDR3. Deletions cut 3 bases from V and 2 bases from J, with 13 bases between. CDR3 sequence reads: CASSLDPQLNTGELFF. For the CDR3, the DNA is TGTGCCAGCAGTTTGGACCCGCAGCTAAACACCGGGGAGCTGTTTTTT.

This clonotype occurred a few times. The chain links TRBV15 to TRBJ1-3, with D perhaps matching TRBD1 (6 bases). This CDR3 contains 14 residues. Trimming cost V 6 bases and J 0 bases, with 9 bases left between them. Germline V lookup: CDR1 LNHNV, CDR2 YYDKDF (reference sequence). This CDR3 is CATSLRGSGNTIYF. The CDR3 nucleotides read TGTGCCACCAGTCTCAGGGGCTCTGGAAACACCATATATTTT.

This clonotype was counted many times. The chain is built from TRBV4-2 and TRBJ2-3, with D possibly matching TRBD1 (6 bases). The germline V and J ends were trimmed by 0 bases and 5 bases, with 18 bases remaining between them. Germline CDR1 and CDR2: LGHNA and YNFKEQ. CDR3 length equals 17 residues. The CDR3 region is CASSQEIRGWVGDTQYF. The CDR3, as DNA: TGTGCCAGCAGCCAAGAGATCAGGGGATGGGTGGGAGATACGCAGTATTTT.

The chain carries TRBV3-1 and TRBJ2-1; D is ambiguous. Per germline, CDR1 LGHDT and CDR2 YNNKEL (reference sequence). The CDR3 has 14 residues. Between the trimmed V and J ends, which lost 3 bases and 5 bases, there was a span of 11 bases. The CDR3 sequence: CASSQSTAHNEQFF. CDR3 nucleotides: TGTGCCAGCAGCCAGTCGACGGCCCACAATGAGCAGTTCTTC.